This T cell receptor (beta chain) was sequenced in a study of blood T cell repertoires in COVID-19. Study-wide context: The United States, Italy and Spain provided the acute and convalescent COVID-19 samples. Sources were T cells, B-cell-depleted T cells, or PBMCs; the material itself was cDNA or gDNA.

Using immunoSEQ multiplex PCR, the repertoire was profiled, and TCRdb retains in-frame clones only, with some absent. The sample contains about 100,000 clones, about 82% of which appear only once. This CDR3 comprises 15 residues. Germline V gene sequence: CDR1 MNHEY, CDR2 SMNVEV (reference sequence). The V gene lost 7 bases and the J gene lost 0 bases, with 14 bases spanning the gap. This TCR was recovered from a man aged 45-65 years with active or convalescent COVID-19. The chain links TRBV27 to TRBJ2-3; perhaps TRBD1 as D (6 bases). The sequencing input was peripheral blood. The CDR3 bases are TGTGCCAGCAACTTGGGGACAACTAGCACAGATACGCAGTATTTT. Translating it yields CASNLGTTSTDTQYF.